This record looks at one TCR beta chain sequence and its context. What it binds is unknown. As to time point: week 5, during vaccination. A single vaccine dose contained 300 ug of mutant IDH1 20-mer peptide, and topical imiquimod was used with it. In every donor, the tumor was a new WHO grade 3 or 4 IDH1-mutant, ATRX-lost astrocytoma. Trimming cost V 6 bases and J 6 bases, with 13 bases left between them. The CDR3 sequence is 13 residues long. CDR1 is MNHEY, CDR2 SVGAGI, per germline. This sample was taken from a study of a mutant IDH1 vaccine in newly diagnosed glioma. Study-level background: The start of vaccination came 4-6 weeks after radiotherapy alone, or with temozolomide cycles. Overall study results and limits: The authors found pseudoprogression apparently unrelated to changes in top peripheral T cell clonotypes.

The data were produced by immunoSEQ multiplex PCR, yet TCRdb's version contains in-frame clones alone and is incomplete. Altogether 30,000 to 35,000 clones are present, over 50% being singletons, with the ten largest covering approximately 9.9%. The chain links TRBV6-5 to TRBJ2-3, with a possible D match to TRBD1 (6 bases). The clonotype was recovered from a woman aged 18 to 35 with glioma. This specimen was PBMCs, taken from a glioma patient whose treatment included an IDH1 peptide vaccine. CDR3 sequence (DNA): TGTGCCAGCAGAATCAGGGGTGGGGATACGCAGTATTTT. The encoded protein is CASRIRGGDTQYF.